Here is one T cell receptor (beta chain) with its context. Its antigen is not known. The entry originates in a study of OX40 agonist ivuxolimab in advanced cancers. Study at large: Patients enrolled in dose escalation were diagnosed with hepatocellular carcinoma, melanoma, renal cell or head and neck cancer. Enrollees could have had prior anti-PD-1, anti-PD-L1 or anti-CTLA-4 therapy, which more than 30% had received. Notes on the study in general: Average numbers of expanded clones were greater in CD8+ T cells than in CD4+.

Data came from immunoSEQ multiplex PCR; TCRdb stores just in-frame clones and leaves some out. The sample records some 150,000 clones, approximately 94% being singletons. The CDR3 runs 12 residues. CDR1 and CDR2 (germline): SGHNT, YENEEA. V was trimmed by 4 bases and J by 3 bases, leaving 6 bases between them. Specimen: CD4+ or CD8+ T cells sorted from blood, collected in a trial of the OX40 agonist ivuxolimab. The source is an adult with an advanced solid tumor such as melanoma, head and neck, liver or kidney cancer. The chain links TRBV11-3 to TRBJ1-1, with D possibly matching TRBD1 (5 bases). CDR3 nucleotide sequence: TGTGCCAGCAGCTGGGGGGACACTGAAGCTTTCTTT. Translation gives CASSWGDTEAFF.